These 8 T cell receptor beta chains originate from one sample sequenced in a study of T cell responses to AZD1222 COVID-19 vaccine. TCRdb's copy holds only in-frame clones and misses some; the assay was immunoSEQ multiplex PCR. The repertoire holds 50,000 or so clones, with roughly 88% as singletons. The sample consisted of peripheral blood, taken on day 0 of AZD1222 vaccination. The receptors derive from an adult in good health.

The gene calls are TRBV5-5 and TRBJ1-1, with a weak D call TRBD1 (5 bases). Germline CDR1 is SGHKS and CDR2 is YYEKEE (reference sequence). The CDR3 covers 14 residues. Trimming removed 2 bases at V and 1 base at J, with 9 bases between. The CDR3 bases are TGTGCCAGCAGCTTACTCGGGGCGAACACTGAAGCTTTCTTT. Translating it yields CASSLLGANTEAFF.

CDR3 loop: CASSYTARVYGGELFF. CDR3 DNA sequence: TGTGCCAGCAGCTATACCGCCAGGGTTTATGGCGGGGAGCTGTTTTTT. This chain links TRBV7-6 with TRBJ2-2; maybe TRBD1 (5 bases). The ends were cut back, 4 bases at V and 7 bases at J, with 19 bases in the middle. This CDR3 comprises 16 residues. Per germline, CDR1 SGHVS and CDR2 FNYEAQ.

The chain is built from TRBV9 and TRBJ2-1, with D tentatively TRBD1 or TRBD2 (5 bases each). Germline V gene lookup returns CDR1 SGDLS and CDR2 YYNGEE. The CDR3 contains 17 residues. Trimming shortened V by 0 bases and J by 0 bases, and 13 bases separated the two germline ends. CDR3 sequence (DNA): TGTGCCAGCAGCGTAGCTTCGGGGCAGGGCTCCTACAATGAGCAGTTCTTC. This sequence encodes CASSVASGQGSYNEQFF.

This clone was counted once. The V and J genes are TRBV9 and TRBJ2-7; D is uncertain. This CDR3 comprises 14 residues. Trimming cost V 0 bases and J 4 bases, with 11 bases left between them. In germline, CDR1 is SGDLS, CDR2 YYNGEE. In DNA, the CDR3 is TGTGCCAGCAGCGTAGGTCCCGGTAGTTACGAGCAGTACTTC. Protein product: CASSVGPGSYEQYF.

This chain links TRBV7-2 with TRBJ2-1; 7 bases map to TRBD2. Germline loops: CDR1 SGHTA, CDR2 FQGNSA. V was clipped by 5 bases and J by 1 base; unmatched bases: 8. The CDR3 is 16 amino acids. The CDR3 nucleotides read TGTGCCAGCAGCGTTGTCGGACTAGAGTCCTACAATGAGCAGTTCTTC. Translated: CASSVVGLESYNEQFF.

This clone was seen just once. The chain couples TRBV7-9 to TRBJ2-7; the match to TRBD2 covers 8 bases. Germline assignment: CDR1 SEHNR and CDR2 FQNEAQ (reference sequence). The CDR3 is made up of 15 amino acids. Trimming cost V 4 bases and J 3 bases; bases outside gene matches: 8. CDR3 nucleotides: TGTGCCAGCAGCTCGACTAGCGCGAACTTCTACGAGCAGTACTTC. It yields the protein CASSSTSANFYEQYF.

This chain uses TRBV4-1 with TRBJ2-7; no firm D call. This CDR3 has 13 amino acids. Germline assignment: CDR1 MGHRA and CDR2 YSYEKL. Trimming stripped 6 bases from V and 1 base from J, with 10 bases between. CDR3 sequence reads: CASSPHGSYEQYF. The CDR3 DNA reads TGCGCCAGCAGTCCCCACGGTTCCTACGAGCAGTACTTC.

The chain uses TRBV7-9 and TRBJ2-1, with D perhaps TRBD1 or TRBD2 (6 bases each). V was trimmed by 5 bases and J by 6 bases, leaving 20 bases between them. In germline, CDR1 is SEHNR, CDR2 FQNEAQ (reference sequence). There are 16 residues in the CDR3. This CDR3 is CASSGPGTRGRNEQFF. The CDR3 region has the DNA TGTGCCAGCAGCGGACCGGGAACCCGGGGGCGCAATGAGCAGTTCTTC.